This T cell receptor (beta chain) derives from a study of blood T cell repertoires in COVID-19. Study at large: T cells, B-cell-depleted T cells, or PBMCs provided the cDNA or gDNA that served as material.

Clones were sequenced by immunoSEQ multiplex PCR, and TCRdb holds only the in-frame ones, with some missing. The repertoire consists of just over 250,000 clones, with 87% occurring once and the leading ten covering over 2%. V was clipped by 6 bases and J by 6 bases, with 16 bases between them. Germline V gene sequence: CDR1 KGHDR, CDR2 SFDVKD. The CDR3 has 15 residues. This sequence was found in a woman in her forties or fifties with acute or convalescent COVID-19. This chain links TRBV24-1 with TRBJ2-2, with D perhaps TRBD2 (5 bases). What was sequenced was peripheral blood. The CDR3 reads CATSPGFVSSGELFF. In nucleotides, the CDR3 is TGTGCCACCAGTCCGGGGTTCGTTTCTTCCGGGGAGCTGTTTTTT.